This TCR beta chain was recorded in a study of identical twins. TCRdb recomputed calls from the 5' RACE reads with MiXCR, one row per CDR3 protein. This sample has 400,000 to 650,000 distinct CDR3 sequences, with less than 25% found just once. The CDR3 contains 16 residues. V was pared by 0 bases and J by 4 bases, with 14 bases between. CDR1 is SGDLS and CDR2 is YYNGEE in the germline V gene. The sample also formed part of further work on T cells expressing NK-cell markers. That work adds: For several experiments, T cell sorting was restricted to the alpha-beta TCR population by means of an anti-gamma-delta TCR antibody.

The receptor comes from a woman between 18 and 29 years old in good health. The sequenced material came from CD4+ T cells sorted from blood. The V gene is TRBV9, the J gene TRBJ2-1; D possibly corresponds to TRBD1 (5 bases). The CDR3 coding sequence is TGTGCCAGCAGCGTAGCTGGGGCAGCCTCATACAATGAGCAGTTCTTC. It encodes CASSVAGAASYNEQFF.